One and the same sample provided the 22 T cell receptor beta chains below, sequenced in a study of cytomegalovirus exposure and HLA in healthy donors. In the PCR, 60 Vbeta and 13 Jbeta primers were used. The method was immunoSEQ multiplex PCR; TCRdb's version includes in-frame clones alone and lacks a portion of them. Of fewer than 200,000 clones in the sample, around 81% were seen once. Sequencing was performed on PBMCs. The receptors here all came from a woman in her 30s in good health and CMV-seronegative.

The chain couples TRBV9 to TRBJ2-2; D is uncertain. The V end lost 6 bases, the J end lost 1 base, and 7 bases lay between the germline ends. The CDR3 has 13 residues. The germline V gene encodes CDR1 SGDLS and CDR2 YYNGEE. The CDR3 nucleotides are TGTGCCAGCAACCCGGGGAACACCGGGGAGCTGTTTTTT. Amino acid sequence: CASNPGNTGELFF.

V usage is TRBV9 and J usage is TRBJ2-1, with 10 nucleotides matching TRBD2. The V gene's germline CDR1 is SGDLS and CDR2 YYNGEE. The CDR3 length is 15 residues. J lost 3 bases, V lost 2 bases, and 2 bases had no gene match. The CDR3 bases are TGTGCCAGCAGCGTTAGGACTAGCGGCTACAATGAGCAGTTCTTC. Translation: CASSVRTSGYNEQFF.

The rearrangement links TRBV15 to TRBJ2-7; the D gene is possibly TRBD2 (6 bases). This CDR3 contains 13 residues. Trimming left V 6 bases short and J 6 bases short, with 15 bases between. Per the germline V gene, CDR1 is LNHNV and CDR2 is YYDKDF (reference sequence). The CDR3: CATRATGVSEQYF. DNA of the CDR3: TGTGCCACCAGGGCAACGGGAGTATCCGAGCAGTACTTC.

The rearrangement uses TRBV28 and TRBJ2-1, with D maybe TRBD1 (6 bases). V was clipped by 2 bases and J by 14 bases, with 19 bases between them. The CDR3 runs to 14 residues. Germline V gives CDR1 MDHEN, CDR2 SYDVKM. The DNA of the CDR3 is TGTGCCAGCAGTTTACACACCACAGGGAATAGTAAGTTCTTC. It translates to CASSLHTTGNSKFF.

This chain links TRBV18 with TRBJ2-7; weak D call: TRBD2 (5 bases). This CDR3 has 14 amino acids. V lost 0 bases, J lost 5 bases, and 11 bases lay in between. In germline, CDR1 is KGHSH, CDR2 LQKENI. The CDR3 nucleotides read TGTGCCAGCTCACCACCGGCGGGTACGGACGAGCAGTACTTC. Translation: CASSPPAGTDEQYF.

The chain combines TRBV7-8 with TRBJ2-7; 7 bases map to TRBD1. The germline V gene encodes CDR1 SGHVS and CDR2 FQNEAQ. The CDR3 spans 14 residues. V shed 1 base, J shed 3 bases, and the junction held 3 bases outside the gene matches. In DNA, the CDR3 is TGTGCCAGCAGCTTAGGGGACAGCTTCTACGAGCAGTACTTC. Protein: CASSLGDSFYEQYF.

The chain uses TRBV2 and TRBJ2-7; D is perhaps TRBD2 (6 bases). This CDR3 region has 18 residues. Germline CDR1 reads SNHLY; CDR2 reads FYNNEI. V lost 0 bases and J lost 6, with 24 bases in between. The CDR3 region has the DNA TGTGCCAGCAGTGAAGCGACTATCATCGGGGTAACACTAGCCGAGCAGTACTTC. It is translated as CASSEATIIGVTLAEQYF. Using reference TRBV2 and TRBJ2-7 for the parts outside the CDR3, the full variable domain is EPEVTQTPSHQVTQMGQEVILRCVPISNHLYFYWYRQILGQKVEFLVSFYNNEISEKSEIFDDQFSVERPDGSNFTLKIRSTKLEDSAMYFCASSEATIIGVTLAEQYFGPGTRLTVT.

The chain employs TRBV5-1 and TRBJ2-5; 9 nucleotides match TRBD1. Germline CDR1 and CDR2: SGHRS and YFSETQ. Trimming removed 4 bases from V and 11 bases from J; junction bases left unmatched: 18. The CDR3 length is 16 residues. CDR3 DNA: TGCGCCAGCAGCCCGATGCTTATGGACAGGGGTCGTGAGCAGTACTTC. Residues: CASSPMLMDRGREQYF.

The chain has TRBV19 and TRBJ1-4; 9 bases align to TRBD1. Germline values: CDR1 LNHDA, CDR2 SQIVND (reference sequence). The CDR3 covers 16 residues. V lost 4 bases to trimming and J lost 5 bases; unmatched junction nucleotides: 8. CDR3 in amino acids: CASSTPGQGRNEKLFF. In DNA, the CDR3 is TGTGCCAGTAGTACCCCGGGACAGGGACGAAATGAAAAACTGTTTTTT.

The chain has TRBV7-9 and TRBJ2-1, with 7 nucleotides matching TRBD2. There are 18 residues in the CDR3. J was trimmed by 2 bases and V by 5 bases; bases with no gene match: 15. Germline CDR1 and CDR2: SEHNR and FQNEAQ (reference sequence). Here the CDR3 DNA reads TGTGCCAGCAGCCTAGGACATGGGGGGGGTGCGACCTACAATGAGCAGTTCTTC. It is translated as CASSLGHGGGATYNEQFF.

This chain uses TRBV19 with TRBJ1-2; 7 bases are a match to TRBD1. The CDR3 runs to 14 residues. CDR1 and CDR2 from the germline V gene are LNHDA and SQIVND (reference sequence). The J segment lost 4 bases and the V segment lost 3 bases, leaving 5 bases of the junction unmatched. For the CDR3, the DNA is TGTGCCAGTAGTATGACAGGGACACTCTATGGCTACACCTTC. It encodes CASSMTGTLYGYTF.

The V and J genes are TRBV5-4 and TRBJ2-1; 10 bases are a match to TRBD2. CDR3 size: 15 residues. J gave up 4 bases and V 3 bases, and 4 bases lay outside the gene matches. Germline assignment: CDR1 SGHNT and CDR2 YYREEE (reference sequence). CDR3 bases: TGTGCCAGCAGCTCCCGGACTAGCGGATACAATGAGCAGTTCTTC. Amino acids: CASSSRTSGYNEQFF. Supplemented by reference TRBV5-4 and TRBJ2-1, the full variable domain reads ETGVTQSPTHLIKTRGQQVTLRCSSQSGHNTVSWYQQALGQGPQFIFQYYREEENGRGNFPPRFSGLQFPNYSSELNVNALELDDSALYLCASSSRTSGYNEQFFGPGTRLTVL.

This chain uses TRBV29-1 with TRBJ2-7; tentative D call: TRBD2 (7 bases). Germline V gene lookup returns CDR1 SQVTM and CDR2 ANQGSEA. CDR3 length: 17 amino acids. Trimming took 4 bases from V and 4 from J, leaving 26 bases between them. CDR3 residues: CSVVGGDTTGGLYEQYF. Here the CDR3 DNA reads TGCAGCGTTGTTGGTGGGGACACTACGGGGGGACTATACGAGCAGTACTTC.

This sequence joins TRBV28 and TRBJ2-7, with 7 bases matching TRBD2. Looked up from germline, CDR1 is MDHEN and CDR2 is SYDVKM. CDR3 length: 12 residues. The trim removed 6 bases at V and 4 bases at J, leaving 3 bases unmatched. For the CDR3, the DNA is TGTGCCAGCAGGGCCGGGAGGTACGAGCAGTACTTC. Amino acid sequence: CASRAGRYEQYF.

This clone occurred a few times. The V and J genes are TRBV7-2 and TRBJ2-3; TRBD2 matches 12 bases. CDR3 length equals 13 residues. The V gene end was trimmed by 5 bases and the J gene end by 14 bases; junction bases not matched to a gene: 8. Germline V gives CDR1 SGHTA, CDR2 FQGNSA. CDR3 sequence: CASSERLAGVLYF. DNA of the CDR3: TGTGCCAGCAGCGAGAGACTAGCGGGAGTCCTGTATTTT.

V gene TRBV6-4 combines with J gene TRBJ2-1, with a tentative D call TRBD2 (5 bases). Germline V gives CDR1 MRHNA, CDR2 SNTAGT. This CDR3 region has 16 residues. Trimming pared 10 bases from V and 5 bases from J, leaving 24 bases between. The CDR3 sequence: CAIPINTSIFHNEQFF. CDR3 nucleotide sequence: TGTGCCATCCCCATCAACACTAGTATATTCCACAATGAGCAGTTCTTC.

The rearrangement links TRBV4-3 to TRBJ2-2; TRBD1 is a possible D gene (6 bases). The CDR3 is made up of 18 amino acids. CDR1 LGHNA and CDR2 YSLEER come from the germline V gene. Trimming pared 2 bases from V and 4 bases from J, leaving 20 bases between. The CDR3 protein is CASSQKTDRISLTGELFF. The CDR3 region has the DNA TGCGCCAGCAGCCAAAAAACCGACAGGATATCCCTCACCGGGGAGCTGTTTTTT.

The chain employs TRBV19 and TRBJ1-6, with TRBD1 identical over 7 bases. Germline V gives CDR1 LNHDA, CDR2 SQIVND (reference sequence). The CDR3 consists of 15 residues. The V and J ends lost 4 bases and 9 bases, in that order; junction bases with no gene match: 9. The CDR3 is CASSTGGTDLSPLHF. The CDR3 region has the DNA TGTGCCAGTAGTACTGGTGGGACAGACCTTTCACCCCTCCACTTT.

The CDR3 region has the DNA TGTGCCAGTACTCGGACTAGCGGGATTGATGAGCAGTTCTTC. Amino acid sequence: CASTRTSGIDEQFF. The chain combines TRBV19 with TRBJ2-1, with TRBD2 matching over 12 bases. Germline loops: CDR1 LNHDA, CDR2 SQIVND (reference sequence). The V and J ends lost 7 bases and 8 bases, in that order; junction bases with no gene match: 6. The CDR3 sequence is 14 residues long.

This chain connects TRBV18 to TRBJ2-7, with 8 bases aligning to TRBD1. The germline CDR1 and CDR2 sequences are KGHSH and LQKENI. J lost 3 bases, V lost 3 bases, and 4 bases had no gene match. This CDR3 region has 14 residues. CDR3 amino acids: CASSPTGEVYEQYF. The CDR3, as DNA: TGTGCCAGCTCACCGACAGGGGAAGTCTACGAGCAGTACTTC. Supplemented by reference TRBV18 and TRBJ2-7, the full variable domain reads NAGVMQNPRHLVRRRGQEARLRCSPMKGHSHVYWYRQLPEEGLKFMVYLQKENIIDESGMPKERFSAEFPKEGPSILRIQQVVRGDSAAYFCASSPTGEVYEQYFGPGTRLTVT.

The chain has TRBV10-3 and TRBJ2-1; 8 nucleotides match TRBD2. The CDR3 runs to 17 residues. Trimming removed 4 bases from V and 2 bases from J; junction bases left unmatched: 10. CDR1 ENHRY and CDR2 SYGVKD come from the germline V gene. CDR3 amino acids: CAISGQAAGVTYNEQFF. In nucleotides, the CDR3 is TGTGCCATCAGTGGCCAGGCAGCGGGAGTCACCTACAATGAGCAGTTCTTC.

Notes on this clone: One end of the junction varies from germline; a read error may be responsible. V usage is TRBV7-9 and J usage is TRBJ1-6, with D maybe TRBD1 (5 bases). Germline loops: CDR1 SEHNR, CDR2 FQNEAQ (reference sequence). The CDR3 is 18 residues long. DNA for the CDR3: TGTTCCAGCAGCTTAGAGGGGTCAGGGTGGGGCACAAATTCACCCCTCCACTTT. This gives the protein CSSSLEGSGWGTNSPLHF.